This TCR beta chain was recorded in a study of T cell responses to AZD1222 COVID-19 vaccine (dated by TCRdb to 2020 to 2022). For the study in its entirety: Because spike-specific TCR depth and breadth did not differ between the two schedules, AZD1222 recipients who got a second dose at roughly 4 weeks were pooled with those who got a second dose at roughly 12 weeks. A total of 233 trial participants underwent TCR sequencing, of whom about 200 had received two doses of AZD1222 and about 25 had received two doses of the MenACWY control vaccine. Enrollment into the trials was organized by age into subgroups of 18-55, 56-69 and 70-plus years, and those subgroups contained 148, 28 and 57 TCR-sequenced participants, respectively.

The CDR3 regions of human TCRbeta chains were analyzed by immunosequencing. From the authors' description of their analysis: TCRs in the repertoires were compared against a reference library of SARS-CoV-2-specific TCRs that had been generated with the MIRA antigen-specificity platform. Breadth was defined as the fraction of unique TCRs that were SARS-CoV-2-associated, and depth was defined as the fraction of total T cells that were SARS-CoV-2-associated. Using the MIRA data, each spike-specific TCR was mapped to the spike region that the TCR reacts to and placed in a CD4 or CD8 class. Log10-transformed breadth and depth values were compared by one-way ANOVA with Sidak's multiple comparisons tests. TCRdb stores this immuneACCESS table with in-frame sequences only. Part of the clones is absent; in the studies checked, under half of the shortfall reflects unresolved V genes, and no reason is known for the rest. The V and J calls and the clone size are those of that table, but D and trimming were determined from the DNA. The sample table shows 95,000 to 150,000 clones, and about 91% are seen once. The ten largest clonotypes hold 1.7% of the sample.

Concerning this clone itself: Its antigen remains unidentified. Base qualities were left out, and no much larger clone turns up one base away.

CDR1 SGHNT and CDR2 YYREEE are derived from the germline V gene (reference sequence). The CDR3 holds 15 amino acids from the cysteine to the phenylalanine. CDR3 DNA is the only sequence kept; it has 45 bases, read in frame from the first base. The junction shows trimming of 4 bases on V and 5 bases on J, and the gene matches do not reach 11 bases of it. Broader findings and caveats from the paper: Conclusions about previously exposed vaccinees are limited because only six or seven AZD1222 recipients were SARS-CoV-2 seropositive at baseline. After two AZD1222 doses, spike-specific TCR breadth and depth were significantly higher than at day 0 and than in MenACWY recipients. Participants were mostly white British and included more females than males, and it was suggested by the authors that clonal diversity may have been underestimated. The whole spike protein was spanned by vaccine-associated CD4 TCRs, and dominant responses were seen in regions 160-218 and 743-854. Because no day 14 peak-response samples were available, the repertoires could be characterized only after the peak T cell response. Nearly half of unique spike-specific TCRs reportedly recognized epitopes outside regions mutated in the B.1.351 and B.1.1.7 variants. The 56-69-year group was small, and its depth increase did not reach significance, likely because of low power.

The time point label for this specimen denotes: baseline before first vaccination. Vaccinee samples were obtained from the UK trials COV001 and COV002, which included a single-blind randomized controlled phase 2/3 trial of AZD1222 (ChAdOx1 nCoV-19) in healthy adults. For TCRbeta chain sequencing, PBMC samples were collected from trial participants at day 0 and at day 28 after the second dose. This specimen consisted of peripheral blood, obtained on day 0 of AZD1222 vaccination. This clonotype was obtained from an adult in good health. This receptor chain uses TRBV5-4 and TRBJ2-7; TRBD2 matches 8 bases in the middle. The nucleotide sequence reads TGTGCCAGCAGCCCCGGGGGGCGGGGGGCCCACGAGCAGTACTTC. This gives the protein CASSPGGRGAHEQYF.